Shown below are 27 T cell receptor beta chains from a single sample sequenced in a study of T cells after posttransplantation cyclophosphamide (dated by TCRdb to the mid-2010s). Library preparation employed the immunoSEQ multiplex PCR assay. The immuneACCESS repertoire file appears here via TCRdb, limited to in-frame rearrangements. These files lack a portion of the clones; in checked studies, under half of the deficit traces to unresolved V genes, and the cause of the others is not known. This sample shows 40,000 to 60,000 clones, and none of them turns up only once. Roughly 2.2% of the sample belongs to the ten largest clones. Sequencing was performed on PBMCs. Receptor source: a man in his forties in good health, CMV-negative, and a related stem cell transplant donor.

This clone occurred many times. The CDR3 here is CASPRGGRSTGYTF. The CDR3 nucleotides are TGTGCCTCCCCGCGGGGGGGCCGCTCTACAGGCTACACCTTC. The chain joins TRBV30 to TRBJ1-2; a possible D gene is TRBD1 (6 bases). The V end lost 7 bases, the J end lost 8 bases, and 23 bases lay between the germline ends. Germline assignment: CDR1 GTSNPN and CDR2 SVGIG (reference sequence). There are 14 residues in the CDR3.

In this sample, this clone turned up many times. This chain connects TRBV6-1 to TRBJ2-2, with D perhaps TRBD2 (5 bases). V was trimmed by 8 bases and J by 9 bases, leaving 16 bases between them. Germline values: CDR1 MNHNS, CDR2 SASEGT. This CDR3 is built from 13 residues. The CDR3 protein is CASGSSFSRELFF. The CDR3 nucleotides read TGTGCCAGCGGATCTAGCTTTTCCAGGGAGCTGTTTTTT.

This clone came up many times. V is TRBV7-2 and J is TRBJ1-5, with 7 bases aligning to TRBD1. The CDR3 is 14 amino acids. With 2 bases clipped from V and 4 bases from J, the junction kept 2 bases outside the gene matches. Looked up from germline, CDR1 is SGHTA and CDR2 is FQGNSA. This chain's CDR3 is CASSLPTGNQPQHF. CDR3 in DNA: TGTGCCAGCAGCTTACCGACAGGGAATCAGCCCCAGCATTTT.

This clone was recorded many times. DNA of the CDR3: TGTGCCAGTAGTATAGTGGCGACAGGTCGCGGGGAGCTGTTTTTT. Translating gives CASSIVATGRGELFF. This rearrangement joins TRBV19 to TRBJ2-2, with D perhaps matching TRBD1 (6 bases). The CDR3 runs 15 residues. The germline V and J ends were trimmed by 1 base and 7 bases, with 13 bases remaining between them. CDR1 LNHDA and CDR2 SQIVND come from the germline V gene (reference sequence).

This clone was seen repeatedly, ten times or more. The chain is built from TRBV9 and TRBJ2-7; 7 bases are shared with TRBD2. The ends lost 2 bases at V and 1 base at J; junction bases unmatched: 3. The CDR3 runs to 14 residues. In germline, CDR1 is SGDLS, CDR2 YYNGEE. The CDR3 loop is CASSVGGRSYEQYF. The CDR3 DNA sequence: TGTGCCAGCAGCGTCGGCGGGAGATCCTACGAGCAGTACTTC.

This clone was observed many times. This rearrangement joins TRBV4-1 to TRBJ2-3, with TRBD2 identical over 11 bases. The V gene end was trimmed by 3 bases and the J gene end by 5 bases; junction bases not matched to a gene: 10. Germline values: CDR1 MGHRA, CDR2 YSYEKL. The CDR3 is made up of 17 amino acids. CDR3 in amino acids: CASSHERGLAVGDTQYF. As DNA, the CDR3 is TGCGCCAGCAGCCACGAGAGGGGACTAGCGGTCGGAGATACGCAGTATTTT.

There are a few counts of this clone. The chain links TRBV7-2 to TRBJ2-1, with D hard to call. Germline V gene sequence: CDR1 SGHTA, CDR2 FQGNSA. This CDR3 contains 15 residues. Trimming shortened V by 5 bases and J by 4 bases, and 15 bases separated the two germline ends. Here the CDR3 DNA reads TGTGCCAGCAGCCAGGTGTGCCAGGAATACAATGAGCAGTTCTTC. It is translated as CASSQVCQEYNEQFF. Complete variable domain (other parts from reference TRBV7-2 and TRBJ2-1): GAGVSQSPSNKVTEKGKDVELRCDPISGHTALYWYRQSLGQGLEFLIYFQGNSAPDKSGLPSDRFSAERTGGSVSTLTIQRTQQEDSAVYLCASSQVCQEYNEQFFGPGTRLTVL.

This clone has at least ten counts. The V and J genes are TRBV27 and TRBJ2-3; D unclear. This CDR3 region has 14 residues. CDR1 is MNHEY, CDR2 SMNVEV, per germline (reference sequence). V was shortened by 3 bases and J by 1 base, with 8 bases between the two germline ends. CDR3 nucleotide sequence: TGTGCCAGCAGTTTTGTTCCCGGCACAGATACGCAGTATTTT. Residues: CASSFVPGTDTQYF.

There are many counts of this clone. J is TRBJ1-5 and V is TRBV7-9; D gene uncertain. Per germline, CDR1 SEHNR and CDR2 FQNEAQ (reference sequence). V lost 5 bases, J lost 2 bases, and 13 bases lay in between. The CDR3 has 15 residues. The CDR3 bases are TGTGCCAGCAGCGAGGAGGGTTTCGGCAATCAGCCCCAGCATTTT. The encoded protein is CASSEEGFGNQPQHF.

The chain combines TRBV11-3 with TRBJ2-1; 8 bases line up with TRBD1. Germline trimming cut 1 base from V and 8 bases from J; bases unmatched to any gene: 4. CDR1 SGHNT and CDR2 YENEEA come from the germline V gene. This CDR3 comprises 14 residues. CDR3 sequence: CASSLGTGWDEQFF. Here the CDR3 DNA reads TGTGCCAGCAGCTTAGGGACAGGGTGGGATGAGCAGTTCTTC. The whole variable domain, remainder taken from reference TRBV11-3 and TRBJ2-1, is EAGVVQSPRYKIIEKKQPVAFWCNPISGHNTLYWYLQNLGQGPELLIRYENEEAVDDSQLPKDRFSAERLKGVDSTLKIQPAELGDSAVYLCASSLGTGWDEQFFGPGTRLTVL.

This clone was observed many times. The chain recombines TRBV7-8 with TRBJ1-1; 9 nucleotides align to TRBD1. Germline CDR1 reads SGHVS; CDR2 reads FQNEAQ. The CDR3 spans 17 residues. The J segment lost 0 bases and the V segment lost 2 bases, leaving 7 bases of the junction unmatched. CDR3 coding DNA: TGTGCCAGCAGCTTAAGGGACAGGGTCGGGGTGAACACTGAAGCTTTCTTT. This translates into CASSLRDRVGVNTEAFF. Variable domain in full (rest from reference TRBV7-8 and TRBJ1-1): GAGVSQSPRYKVAKRGQDVALRCDPISGHVSLFWYQQALGQGPEFLTYFQNEAQLDKSGLPSDRFFAERPEGSVSTLKIQRTQQEDSAVYLCASSLRDRVGVNTEAFFGQGTRLTVV.

Many counts were recorded for this clone. The V call is TRBV28, the J call TRBJ2-6; D is perhaps TRBD1 (6 bases). V lost 7 bases and J lost 1, with 17 bases in between. The CDR3 contains 17 residues. Germline CDR1 reads MDHEN; CDR2 reads SYDVKM. In DNA form, the CDR3 reads TGTGCCAGCAAAAACAGGGCCTCACTATCTGGGGCCAACGTCCTGACTTTC. Protein: CASKNRASLSGANVLTF.

The table lists this clone with many counts. V and J are TRBV28 and TRBJ1-2, with a tentative D call TRBD1 (6 bases). Trimming left V 2 bases short and J 1 base short, with 17 bases between. The germline CDR1 and CDR2 sequences are MDHEN and SYDVKM. CDR3 length equals 17 residues. The CDR3 loop is CASSLKGGYSLNYGYTF. The CDR3 DNA reads as TGTGCCAGCAGTTTAAAGGGGGGGTATTCGCTTAACTATGGCTACACCTTC.

This clone appeared many times. V and J are TRBV5-1 and TRBJ2-7; possibly TRBD2 for D (6 bases). Germline loops: CDR1 SGHRS, CDR2 YFSETQ. Trimming cost V 4 bases and J 2 bases, with 16 bases left between them. The CDR3 length is 15 residues. CDR3 sequence (DNA): TGCGCCAGCAGCCCGGTTCGGGGGTCAGCCTACGAGCAGTACTTC. This gives the protein CASSPVRGSAYEQYF.

This clone has at least ten counts. The junction shows a germline mismatch at one end, possibly a read error. The chain recombines TRBV7-7 with TRBJ1-3; D remains unclear. Germline CDR1 SSHAT, CDR2 FNYEAQ (reference sequence). This CDR3 has 13 amino acids. Here the CDR3 reads CASSLAKGNTIYF. As DNA, the CDR3 is TGTGCTAGCAGCTTAGCCAAAGGAAACACCATATATTTT.

In its sample, this clone was seen many times. The gene calls are TRBV11-2 and TRBJ2-1; D might be TRBD1 (6 bases). Germline lookup yields CDR1 SGHAT and CDR2 FQNNGV. Trimming pared 3 bases from V and 7 bases from J, leaving 13 bases between. CDR3 length: 14 amino acids. DNA for the CDR3: TGTGCCAGCAGCTTCCTGACAGGAGGTAATGAGCAGTTCTTC. Translated, it gives CASSFLTGGNEQFF.

This clone was counted ten times or more. The rearrangement links TRBV11-1 to TRBJ2-3; TRBD1 is a possible D gene (5 bases). Per the germline V gene, CDR1 is SGHAT and CDR2 is FQDESV (reference sequence). The length of the CDR3 is 14 residues. Trimming left V 2 bases short and J 2 bases short, with 8 bases between. CDR3 DNA sequence: TGTGCCAGCAGCTTACCGGACAACACAGATACGCAGTATTTT. Protein product: CASSLPDNTDTQYF.

This clone was observed at least ten times. The chain employs TRBV11-2 and TRBJ2-2; 7 nucleotides align to TRBD2. The germline gives CDR1 SGHAT, CDR2 FQNNGV. The CDR3 consists of 16 residues. V shed 0 bases and J 3 bases; nucleotides not matched to a gene: 4. The CDR3 DNA is TGTGCCAGCAGCTTAGATTCACTAGCGTACACCGGGGAGCTGTTTTTT. This translates into CASSLDSLAYTGELFF.

This clone occurred a few times. V gene TRBV6-6 combines with J gene TRBJ2-1, with a tentative D call TRBD1 (7 bases). The CDR3 runs to 13 residues. The V gene's germline CDR1 is MNHNY and CDR2 SVGAGI (reference sequence). Trimming pared 2 bases from V and 12 bases from J, leaving 14 bases between. The CDR3 sequence is CASSYGTGDRQFF. CDR3 nucleotides: TGTGCCAGCAGTTACGGTACGGGGGACAGGCAGTTCTTC.

This clone was seen at least ten times. The junction departs from germline at one end; a sequencing error may be responsible. The chain combines TRBV28 with TRBJ1-4; D call uncertain. The germline V gene encodes CDR1 MDHEN and CDR2 SYDVKM. The CDR3 sequence is 12 residues long. The CDR3, as DNA: TGTGCCAGCAGTGAAGTAATAGCAAAAATGTTTTTT. Translated: CASSEVIAKMFF.

This clone was seen repeatedly, ten times or more. The rearrangement uses TRBV5-4 and TRBJ2-1, with 11 bases matching TRBD2. V lost 5 bases, J lost 3 bases, and 4 bases stayed unmatched. There are 15 residues in the CDR3. Germline V lookup: CDR1 SGHNT, CDR2 YYREEE (reference sequence). Written as DNA, the CDR3 is TGTGCCAGCAGGGATACTAGCGGGAGCTACAATGAGCAGTTCTTC. Translating it yields CASRDTSGSYNEQFF.

This clone occurred many times. The rearrangement links TRBV4-2 to TRBJ2-2; D is perhaps TRBD2 (5 bases). The ends were cut back, 0 bases at V and 4 bases at J, with 15 bases in the middle. The CDR3 is 17 residues long. The V gene's germline CDR1 is LGHNA and CDR2 YNFKEQ. CDR3 sequence: CASSQDREFWVTGELFF. The CDR3 nucleotides are TGTGCCAGCAGCCAAGATAGGGAGTTTTGGGTCACCGGGGAGCTGTTTTTT.

This clone was observed at least ten times. The chain links TRBV19 to TRBJ2-1; 8 bases line up with TRBD2. Germline V gene data show CDR1 as LNHDA and CDR2 as SQIVND (reference sequence). The length of the CDR3 is 16 residues. The V gene end was trimmed by 1 base and the J gene end by 4 bases; junction bases not matched to a gene: 6. The CDR3 coding sequence is TGTGCCAGTAGTATAGGCACGGGAGGGGGATACAATGAGCAGTTCTTC. Its protein is CASSIGTGGGYNEQFF.

Many counts were recorded for this clone. V is TRBV30 and J is TRBJ1-3; TRBD1 matches at 7 bases. Per the germline V gene, CDR1 is GTSNPN and CDR2 is SVGIG (reference sequence). V shed 2 bases and J 1 base; nucleotides not matched to a gene: 2. The CDR3 has 14 amino acids. In DNA form, the CDR3 reads TGTGCCTGGAGTTCGGGACAGTCTGGAAACACCATATATTTT. It translates to CAWSSGQSGNTIYF.

This clone has ten or more counts. V and J are TRBV19 and TRBJ2-1, with 8 nucleotides matching TRBD2. Unmatched junction bases numbered 10, after V lost 5 bases and J lost 10 bases. Germline V CDR1 and CDR2: LNHDA, SQIVND (reference sequence). The CDR3 runs to 14 residues. The CDR3 region is CASSVQQRELEQFF. The CDR3 DNA follows: TGTGCCAGTAGTGTCCAACAGCGGGAGTTAGAGCAGTTCTTC.

This clone was counted many times. The chain employs TRBV18 and TRBJ2-2; the D gene is possibly TRBD2 (5 bases). Trimming shortened V by 9 bases and J by 0 bases, and 20 bases separated the two germline ends. The germline gives CDR1 KGHSH, CDR2 LQKENI. This CDR3 is 17 amino acids long. In nucleotides, the CDR3 is TGTGCCAGTTCCCCCCGGGGTCCTATCGCGAACACCGGGGAGCTGTTTTTT. Protein: CASSPRGPIANTGELFF. Full variable domain (missing parts from reference TRBV18 and TRBJ2-2): NAGVMQNPRHLVRRRGQEARLRCSPMKGHSHVYWYRQLPEEGLKFMVYLQKENIIDESGMPKERFSAEFPKEGPSILRIQQVVRGDSAAYFCASSPRGPIANTGELFFGEGSRLTVL.

This clone has at least ten counts. The DNA for the CDR3 is TGTGCCAGTAGTATATACTCGGGGCAGGGGGCCGGCGAGCAGTACTTC. This sequence encodes CASSIYSGQGAGEQYF. The chain uses TRBV19 and TRBJ2-7; 8 nucleotides line up with TRBD1. CDR1 is LNHDA and CDR2 is SQIVND in the germline V gene (reference sequence). The CDR3 runs 16 residues. The V and J ends lost 2 bases and 6 bases, in that order; junction bases with no gene match: 12.